In this sample, the clone carrying this T cell receptor beta chain turned up a few times. Antigen specificity is unknown. The junction had 7 bases not matched to a gene; V was cut back by 0 bases and J by 2 bases. CDR1 and CDR2 (germline): SGHTA, FQGNSA. This CDR3 region has 17 residues. Since all of the isolated RNA was reverse transcribed, expressed TCRB transcripts were what got sequenced. Sequenced by immunoSEQ multiplex PCR; TCRdb stores in-frame clones only, minus some. The sample comprises 95,000 to 150,000 clones, roughly 17% of which are singletons, and approximately 2.3% rests with the top ten. The sample is drawn from a study of beta chain features in type 1 diabetes. Study-level information: Summed over all samples, the examined sorted cells came to 95 million to 120 million. Findings and limits, study-wide: Moderate yet significant TCRB CDR3 shortening was seen in Type 1 diabetes patients in all four CD4+ subsets.

Using CD45RO/CCR7/CD25/CD127/CD95/CD27, CD4+ naive, central memory, regulatory and stem cell-like memory cells were sorted. The source of this sequence is a young man with type 1 diabetes. This rearrangement joins TRBV7-2 to TRBJ2-7, with TRBD1 matching 10 bases. The sequenced sample was central memory CD4+ T cells from blood. The CDR3 protein is CASSLALAGQGAYEQYF. CDR3 bases: TGTGCCAGCAGCTTAGCGCTCGCCGGACAGGGGGCCTACGAGCAGTACTTC.